Here is one TCR beta chain with its context. At one of its ends the junction is not consistent with the germline gene, which may arise from a read error. The sample originates from a study of blood T cells in healthy people across ages. It was with a sample-barcoded 5' primer and a J-beta primer mix that a second PCR of about 6 to 12 cycles was run. TCRdb analysed the 5' RACE reads with MiXCR anew, one entry per CDR3 protein. The table records 1.8 million or so distinct CDR3 sequences, about two fifths of them present only once. CDR1 is PRHDT, CDR2 FYEKMQ, per germline (reference sequence). CDR3 length equals 14 residues.

The J gene is TRBJ1-5, the V gene TRBV13, with a tentative D call TRBD1 (6 bases). The material sequenced was blood. The TCR originated in a human donor in good health. The CDR3 DNA follows: TGTGCCGGCAGCTTAGGGGGGAGTAATCAGCCCCAGCATTTT. This encodes CAGSLGGSNQPQHF.